The 17 T cell receptor beta chains listed next were all sequenced from one sample in a study of shared clonotypes between healthy human individuals. TCRdb keeps only in-frame clones here, not all; method: immunoSEQ multiplex PCR. Counted here are roughly 2,300,000 clones, approximately 90% occurring once; the ten biggest clones make up 0.37%. The sample comprised naive CD4+ T cells from PBMCs. Subset: CD45RA+ positively selected. The receptor set was obtained from a man younger than 35 in good health. Some clones in this sample may be carry-over from other donors' samples.

This clone was observed once. The chain links TRBV15 to TRBJ2-5, with D unclear. V was trimmed by 4 bases and J by 4 bases, leaving 4 bases between them. The germline V gene encodes CDR1 LNHNV and CDR2 YYDKDF (reference sequence). The CDR3 has 11 residues. The CDR3, as DNA: TGTGCCACCAGCATGGGAGAGACCCAGTACTTC. It yields the protein CATSMGETQYF.

This clone was picked up a small number of times. The sample holds other DNA sequences that translate to the same CDR3. The chain uses TRBV28 and TRBJ2-5; D uncertain. V dropped 3 bases and J dropped 5 bases, with 10 bases sitting between them. The length of the CDR3 is 13 residues. Germline CDR1 is MDHEN and CDR2 is SYDVKM. CDR3 sequence reads: CASSLVGGETQYF. The CDR3 DNA sequence: TGTGCCAGCAGTTTGGTGGGTGGGGAGACCCAGTACTTC.

The V and J genes are TRBV5-6 and TRBJ2-5, with TRBD1 matching over 10 bases. Per germline, CDR1 SGHDT and CDR2 YYEEEE. This CDR3 has 15 amino acids. J was trimmed by 5 bases and V by 7 bases; bases with no gene match: 11. The CDR3 coding sequence is TGTGCCAGCGAGGGACAGGGGAAGGGTCGTGAGACCCAGTACTTC. It specifies CASEGQGKGRETQYF.

CDR3 residues: CASSHGGRGGEKLFF. The CDR3 nucleotides read TGTGCCAGCAGCCACGGCGGCAGGGGAGGGGAAAAACTGTTTTTT. This rearrangement joins TRBV7-2 to TRBJ1-4; D is perhaps TRBD1 (6 bases). Germline CDR1 reads SGHTA; CDR2 reads FQGNSA. Trimming removed 5 bases at V and 8 bases at J, with 18 bases between. This CDR3 contains 15 residues.

The chain is built from TRBV6-1 and TRBJ2-2, with 9 positions matching TRBD1. J lost 0 bases, V lost 4 bases, and 9 bases had no gene match. This CDR3 has 18 amino acids. Germline CDR1 and CDR2: MNHNS and SASEGT. The DNA for the CDR3 is TGTGCCAGCAGTGCCAAACCGACAGGGGGATCGAACACCGGGGAGCTGTTTTTT. This codes for CASSAKPTGGSNTGELFF.

V gene TRBV5-8 combines with J gene TRBJ2-3; possible D gene TRBD2, 5 bases. The CDR3 consists of 14 residues. With 2 bases removed from V and 8 bases from J, the gap between germline ends came to 15 bases. The germline gives CDR1 SGHTS, CDR2 YDEGEE. The CDR3 coding sequence is TGTGCCAGCAGCTTAACTAGGGCGGGTGGTACGCAGTATTTT. This translates into CASSLTRAGGTQYF.

The V gene is TRBV6-5, the J gene TRBJ1-2, with 7 positions matching TRBD1. Germline values: CDR1 MNHEY, CDR2 SVGAGI. This CDR3 is built from 12 residues. Trimming took 6 bases from V and 7 from J; bases not matched to a gene: 5. CDR3 protein: CASRTGSSGYTF. The CDR3 nucleotides are TGTGCCAGCAGGACAGGGTCCAGTGGCTACACCTTC.

The CDR3 sequence is CASSQDPGQGATEAFF. The CDR3 nucleotides are TGTGCCAGCAGCCAAGATCCAGGACAGGGGGCAACTGAAGCTTTCTTT. V is TRBV14 and J is TRBJ1-1, with 11 bases lining up with TRBD1. V was clipped by 0 bases and J by 5 bases; unmatched bases: 5. Germline values: CDR1 SGHDN, CDR2 FVKESK. CDR3 length equals 16 residues.

The chain joins TRBV4-1 to TRBJ2-3; D might be TRBD1 (6 bases). The V and J ends lost 4 bases and 1 base respectively, with 12 bases between them. Germline CDR1 reads MGHRA; CDR2 reads YSYEKL. The CDR3 has 15 residues. For the CDR3, the DNA is TGCGCCAGCAGCCCAGGGGCTAAGGGCACAGATACGCAGTATTTT. Translating it yields CASSPGAKGTDTQYF.

Regarding this clone: Distinct nucleotide sequences in the sample also encode this CDR3. The gene calls are TRBV7-2 and TRBJ1-5, with 7 bases matching TRBD1. J gave up 4 bases and V 2 bases, and 5 bases lay outside the gene matches. Germline V gene lookup returns CDR1 SGHTA and CDR2 FQGNSA. There are 15 residues in the CDR3. CDR3 amino acids: CASSLTGQANQPQHF. CDR3 sequence (DNA): TGTGCCAGCAGCTTAACCGGACAGGCTAATCAGCCCCAGCATTTT.

This chain connects TRBV6-1 to TRBJ2-3, with D tentatively TRBD1 (7 bases). Germline values: CDR1 MNHNS, CDR2 SASEGT. V dropped 6 bases and J dropped 4 bases, with 17 bases sitting between them. This CDR3 contains 15 residues. The CDR3 DNA reads TGTGCCAGCAGGGCGGGACAGTTAAGCCCAGATACGCAGTATTTT. Its translation: CASRAGQLSPDTQYF.

The chain joins TRBV18 to TRBJ2-3; tentatively, D is TRBD2 (5 bases). The ends were cut back, 4 bases at V and 4 bases at J, with 21 bases in the middle. CDR1 KGHSH and CDR2 LQKENI come from the germline V gene. The CDR3 has 17 residues. In DNA form, the CDR3 reads TGTGCCAGCTCACTTTACCCGGGCGGTAGCGAGCCAGATACGCAGTATTTT. The encoded protein is CASSLYPGGSEPDTQYF.

About this clone itself: The sample contains more than one DNA sequence encoding this CDR3. The chain is built from TRBV6-1 and TRBJ1-3; TRBD1 aligns across 7 bases. In germline, CDR1 is MNHNS, CDR2 SASEGT. V was clipped by 4 bases and J by 4 bases; unmatched bases: 4. This CDR3 contains 14 residues. The CDR3 region is CASSVTGDGNTIYF. As DNA, the CDR3 is TGTGCCAGCAGTGTAACAGGGGACGGAAACACCATATATTTT.

This sequence joins TRBV29-1 and TRBJ2-7, with D tentatively TRBD2 (7 bases). This CDR3 has 14 amino acids. Trimming removed 5 bases from V and 2 bases from J, with 16 bases in between. Germline V gene sequence: CDR1 SQVTM, CDR2 ANQGSEA. CDR3 nucleotides: TGCAGCGTTACGAGAGGGGGGGCAACCTACGAGCAGTACTTC. Translation gives CSVTRGGATYEQYF.

This clone was seen a single time. The V and J genes are TRBV6-6 and TRBJ2-1; D is possibly TRBD2 (5 bases). With 4 bases removed from V and 5 bases from J, the gap between germline ends came to 12 bases. Germline CDR1 and CDR2: MNHNY and SVGAGI (reference sequence). This CDR3 region has 14 residues. The CDR3 DNA follows: TGTGCCAGCAGTTTTGCCTGGGGAGACAATGAGCAGTTCTTC. This translates into CASSFAWGDNEQFF.

The chain has TRBV5-4 and TRBJ1-1; D not resolved. CDR3 length: 13 amino acids. V was cut by 2 bases and J by 1 base, with 6 bases left in between. The germline V gene encodes CDR1 SGHNT and CDR2 YYREEE (reference sequence). The DNA of the CDR3 is TGTGCCAGCAGCTTTACCGGGAACACTGAAGCTTTCTTT. Encoded protein: CASSFTGNTEAFF.

This clone was seen just once. The CDR3 DNA sequence: TGTGCCAGCAGTGACGAGATAGGGGGCTGGGGTCAGCCCCAGCATTTT. It specifies CASSDEIGGWGQPQHF. The rearrangement uses TRBV6-1 and TRBJ1-5, with 7 bases matching TRBD1. This CDR3 has 16 residues. V lost 3 bases and J lost 6; bases outside the gene matches: 11. CDR1 is MNHNS, CDR2 SASEGT, per germline.